The 2 T cell receptor beta chains listed next were all sequenced from one sample in a study of blood T cell repertoires in COVID-19 (TCRdb year 2020). The library was produced with the immunoSEQ multiplex PCR assay. What TCRdb holds here is the immuneACCESS table cut down to in-frame rearrangements. Part of the clones is not present; checked against another copy, under half of the missing clones reflect an unresolved V gene, and the others are unexplained. A total of roughly 100,000 clones appear in this sample, around 89% of them only once. The top ten constitute roughly 3.6% of the sample. Sequenced material: peripheral blood. These receptors all come from a woman aged 55-69 years with acute or convalescent COVID-19.

V and J are TRBV5-4 and TRBJ1-2, with D possibly matching TRBD1 (5 bases). The ends were cut back, 0 bases at V and 8 bases at J, with 8 bases in the middle. The germline CDR1 and CDR2 sequences are SGHNT and YYREEE (reference sequence). CDR3 length: 12 amino acids. The CDR3 DNA reads as TGTGCCAGCAGCTTGGCCGGGGGAGGCTACACCTTC. Its translation: CASSLAGGGYTF.

The table lists this clone with a count of one. The CDR3 region is CASRSAGASYNEQFF. The CDR3 region has the DNA TGTGCCAGCAGGTCAGCGGGAGCATCTTACAATGAGCAGTTCTTC. The chain is built from TRBV5-4 and TRBJ2-1, with 8 bases lining up with TRBD2. Germline CDR1 reads SGHNT; CDR2 reads YYREEE (reference sequence). The CDR3 covers 15 residues. With V trimmed by 5 bases and J by 4 bases, 8 bases remained unmatched.